This T cell receptor (beta chain) was recorded in a study of cytomegalovirus exposure and HLA in healthy donors (dated by TCRdb to about 2017). Regarding the research as a whole: According to a later analysis, one platform produced both the 100 to 150 validation repertoires and the 666 repertoires of the first cohort. The study was designed to test whether signatures of past pathogen exposure could be identified by cataloging public T cell receptors. To predict cytomegalovirus infection status, the study brought together high-throughput TCR immunosequencing, statistical association of individual TCRs with disease status, and machine learning. Besides the first cohort of more than 650 subjects, a separate validation cohort made up of 120 different subjects was used. Study-wide findings and limitations: The study gave a list of about 160 TCR beta chains associated with cytomegalovirus. Across donors, most TCR sequences were observed very rarely, whereas some public TCRs were present in many individuals. A later analysis lacked HLA typing for the validation cohort, so it scored co-occurrence in that cohort across all 110 or so repertoires. In both the original and validation cohorts, the classifier was reported to diagnose cytomegalovirus status with high specificity and sensitivity. The authors suggested that the approach could potentially be generalized to other disease states and immunological phenotypes. In vitro tests confirmed that three of the cytomegalovirus-associated TCR beta chains recognize cytomegalovirus antigens. Of the cluster scores, roughly 95% were above 0 in a later analysis, which found that TCRs clustered in the first cohort also tended to co-occur in the 120 validation repertoires.

Separate from the approximately 700-subject first cohort, the validation cohort of about 120 subjects was the group to which the donors belonged. Trimming costs V 0 bases and J 1 base, and their ends lie 5 bases apart. From the cysteine through the phenylalanine, the CDR3 covers 15 amino acids. Here the CDR3 DNA is all that survives: 45 bases in frame from base 1. The CDR1 and CDR2 encoded by the germline V gene are SGHDT and YYEEEE. This clone was detected only a few times. Its antigen specificity is not known. No qualities accompany the bases; no much larger clone lies one base away. The library was made by the immunoSEQ multiplex PCR assay. The source study handled its data this way. A statistical classification framework was built to diagnose cytomegalovirus status from the catalog of TCR beta chain sequences. TCRdb mirrors the immuneACCESS table, restricted to in-frame sequences. Some clones are absent from its copies; in checked studies, under half trace to an unresolved V gene, and the reason for the others is unknown. That table is the source of V, J and clone size, and D and trimming were worked out from the DNA. In all, the sample holds over 200,000 clones, and less than 95% of those were seen once. The biggest ten clones account for roughly 3% of the sample.

Sequencing used PBMCs. The sequence came from a woman aged 25 to 39 in good health and CMV-seronegative. The chain is assembled from TRBV5-6 and TRBJ2-6, with no confident D gene call. The DNA sequence is as follows: TGTGCCAGCAGCTTGGTGCCGTCTGGGGCCAACGTCCTGACTTTC. Translated, it gives CASSLVPSGANVLTF.